This T cell receptor beta chain was retrieved from a study of cytomegalovirus exposure and HLA in healthy donors. Study information: There were approximately 85 million unique TCRs (from HLA-typed donors) in an early data release. Study outcomes and limitations: In a later analysis, common viral pathogens appeared linked to several of the most significant clusters. Presence/absence analyses assumed roughly uniform sequencing depth across donors. For TCR beta chains, V- and J-gene trimming was later linked to a missense DCLRE1C variant.

The germline gives CDR1 WNHNN, CDR2 SYGVQD (reference sequence). CDR3 length: 14 amino acids. Trimming cost V 6 bases and J 6 bases, with 18 bases left between them. This clone was recorded a few times. The antigen is unknown. PCR was performed using 60 Vbeta and 13 Jbeta primers. The assay was immunoSEQ multiplex PCR, and TCRdb's table has in-frame clones only and misses some. Seen here are about 190,000 clones, 75% to 90% observed once, and the top ten hold roughly 6%. The receptor's source is a man aged 35 to 55 in good health and CMV-seropositive. This chain links TRBV10-1 with TRBJ2-7; weak D call: TRBD2 (7 bases). The sequenced sample was PBMCs. CDR3 loop: CASSGGLGGVEQYF. CDR3 nucleotides: TGCGCCAGCAGCGGGGGGCTAGGCGGGGTCGAGCAGTACTTC.